A single count supports the clone carrying this T cell receptor (beta chain). Its antigen is unidentified. Other nucleotide sequences in the sample specify the same CDR3. The CDR3 runs to 14 residues. From germline, CDR1 is SGHDT and CDR2 YYEEEE. V was clipped by 0 bases and J by 9 bases; unmatched bases: 6. TCRdb ran MiXCR on the PCR reads. Among tens of thousands of clones listed, about 15% were seen once. There were no patients who had received any treatment before thyroid surgery. The sample comes from a study of metastatic and nonmetastatic thyroid tumors. Study-wide results and limits: Reported TCR beta diversity, measured in blood and tumor, was significantly higher for malignant thyroid tumors than for benign nodules.

The receptor's source is a female donor with papillary thyroid cancer or a benign thyroid nodule (not recorded which). Some clones in this sample may be carry-over from other donors' samples. The sample comprised blood. The chain uses TRBV5-6 and TRBJ1-2; 9 bases fit TRBD1. The CDR3 sequence is CASSLVGTGGSYTF. CDR3 in DNA: TGTGCCAGCAGCTTGGTCGGTACAGGGGGCAGCTACACCTTC. Filled out from reference TRBV5-6 and TRBJ1-2, the complete variable domain reads DAGVTQSPTHLIKTRGQQVTLRCSPKSGHDTVSWYQQALGQGPQFIFQYYEEEERQRGNFPDRFSGHQFPNYSSELNVNALLLGDSALYLCASSLVGTGGSYTFGSGTRLTVV.